This passage covers 17 T cell receptor beta chains from one sample sequenced in a study of PD-L1 blockade in urothelial cancer. The time point: pretreatment peripheral blood. Sequencing was performed with immunoSEQ multiplex PCR; in TCRdb, only in-frame clones are kept and a portion is missing. The sample records roughly 43,000 clones, approximately 80% being singletons. This specimen consisted of PBMCs, obtained around atezolizumab (anti-PD-L1) treatment. The receptors were gathered from a man aged 60-69 years with urothelial cancer.

The chain recombines TRBV4-1 with TRBJ1-1; D not resolved. With 3 bases removed from V and 1 base from J, the gap between germline ends came to 24 bases. This CDR3 has 19 residues. CDR1 is MGHRA and CDR2 is YSYEKL in the germline V gene. The CDR3, as DNA: TGCGCCAGCAGCCATGCTTTAGAGTTTCGAGGCCGACGGAACACTGAAGCTTTCTTT. Its translation: CASSHALEFRGRRNTEAFF.

This rearrangement joins TRBV6-1 to TRBJ1-5, with no clear D. This CDR3 has 14 amino acids. Trimming took 4 bases from V and 0 from J, leaving 7 bases between them. Germline CDR1 MNHNS, CDR2 SASEGT. As DNA, the CDR3 is TGTGCCAGCAGTGGCCAGTCTAGCAATCAGCCCCAGCATTTT. This sequence encodes CASSGQSSNQPQHF.

The chain joins TRBV19 to TRBJ1-2; D perhaps matches TRBD1 (6 bases). V lost 7 bases and J 2 bases, leaving 11 bases between the germline ends. This CDR3 has 13 residues. Germline loops: CDR1 LNHDA, CDR2 SQIVND (reference sequence). The chain's CDR3 is CASNYRANYGYTF. DNA of the CDR3: TGTGCCAGTAATTACAGGGCGAACTATGGCTACACCTTC.

This chain links TRBV28 with TRBJ1-3; TRBD1 matches 9 bases. J lost 4 bases, V lost 7 bases, and 2 bases had no gene match. The CDR3 consists of 13 residues. Per germline, CDR1 MDHEN and CDR2 SYDVKM. The chain's CDR3 is CASTGTGGNTIYF. The DNA for the CDR3 is TGTGCCAGCACTGGGACAGGGGGAAACACCATATATTTT.

This chain uses TRBV28 with TRBJ2-1, with 12 bases that match TRBD2. V lost 2 bases and J lost 4; bases outside the gene matches: 3. The CDR3 sequence is 16 residues long. Germline V lookup: CDR1 MDHEN, CDR2 SYDVKM. CDR3 in amino acids: CASSLQTSGSYNEQFF. CDR3 coding DNA: TGTGCCAGCAGTTTACAGACTAGCGGGAGTTACAATGAGCAGTTCTTC.

The genes are TRBV6-5 and TRBJ2-5; 15 bases fit TRBD2. The CDR3 consists of 16 residues. V shed 2 bases and J 7 bases; nucleotides not matched to a gene: 5. The V gene's germline CDR1 is MNHEY and CDR2 SVGAGI. In DNA, the CDR3 is TGTGCCAGCAGTTACCCAGGGACTAGCGGGAGGAGGACCCAGTACTTC. Protein sequence: CASSYPGTSGRRTQYF.

The CDR3 protein is CASCPRTGVIAFF. The CDR3 DNA reads as TGTGCCAGCTGCCCACGGACAGGTGTGATCGCTTTCTTT. The chain is built from TRBV28 and TRBJ1-1; TRBD1 matches 7 bases. The J segment lost 11 bases and the V segment lost 8 bases, leaving 14 bases of the junction unmatched. The V gene's germline CDR1 is MDHEN and CDR2 SYDVKM. The CDR3 contains 13 residues. The full variable domain, completed using reference TRBV28 and TRBJ1-1, is DVKVTQSSRYLVKRTGEKVFLECVQDMDHENMFWYRQDPGLGLRLIYFSYDVKMKEKGDIPEGYSVSREKKERFSLILESASTNQTSMYLCASCPRTGVIAFFGQGTRLTVV.

This clone was counted a single time. The V call is TRBV18, the J call TRBJ2-5, with D unresolved. Germline V lookup: CDR1 KGHSH, CDR2 LQKENI. The CDR3 has 14 amino acids. Trimming took 6 bases from V and 2 from J, leaving 13 bases between them. This CDR3 is CASSPQRQQETQYF. The DNA of the CDR3 is TGTGCCAGCTCGCCGCAGAGGCAGCAAGAGACCCAGTACTTC.

The chain links TRBV29-1 to TRBJ2-7; 8 positions agree with TRBD1. V lost 7 bases, J lost 4 bases, and 12 bases stayed unmatched. This CDR3 is 14 amino acids long. CDR1 is SQVTM, CDR2 ANQGSEA, per germline. The CDR3 is CSAIYQDRAYEQYF. Written as DNA, the CDR3 is TGCAGCGCCATTTACCAGGACAGGGCTTACGAGCAGTACTTC.

The chain joins TRBV29-1 to TRBJ1-4; no clear D gene. Trimming cost V 6 bases and J 7 bases, with 15 bases left between them. The CDR3 has 13 amino acids. Germline V gene data show CDR1 as SQVTM and CDR2 as ANQGSEA. CDR3: CSVNWGGGEKLFF. In DNA, the CDR3 is TGCAGCGTGAACTGGGGAGGAGGTGAAAAACTGTTTTTT.

This clone was found once. V gene TRBV11-2 combines with J gene TRBJ1-1; TRBD1 matches at 11 bases. Losses at the gene ends were 5 bases for V and 3 bases for J; bases not matched to a gene: 8. Germline lookup yields CDR1 SGHAT and CDR2 FQNNGV. There are 16 residues in the CDR3. The CDR3 nucleotides read TGTGCCAGCAGCGAACGGACAGGGGGCCCGTACACTGAAGCTTTCTTT. As protein: CASSERTGGPYTEAFF.

This clone was counted a few times. V is TRBV5-1 and J is TRBJ1-6; no clear D. CDR3 length: 13 residues. Trimming shortened V by 3 bases and J by 10 bases, and 11 bases separated the two germline ends. Germline V gene sequence: CDR1 SGHRS, CDR2 YFSETQ. CDR3 sequence: CASSSYSESPLHF. The CDR3 coding sequence is TGCGCCAGCAGCTCGTACAGTGAATCACCCCTCCACTTT.

This sequence joins TRBV4-1 and TRBJ1-6; D possibly corresponds to TRBD1 (6 bases). This CDR3 is built from 16 residues. The ends were cut back, 0 bases at V and 8 bases at J, with 14 bases in the middle. Germline V gene sequence: CDR1 MGHRA, CDR2 YSYEKL. The CDR3 reads CASSQDRGFPDSPLHF. CDR3 nucleotides: TGCGCCAGCAGCCAAGATAGGGGGTTTCCGGATTCACCCCTCCACTTT.

This chain links TRBV18 with TRBJ2-2; D remains ambiguous. V gave up 2 bases and J gave up 2 bases, with 12 bases separating them. The germline V gene encodes CDR1 KGHSH and CDR2 LQKENI. This CDR3 comprises 16 residues. The CDR3 sequence is CASSPLAGRNTGELFF. In DNA, the CDR3 is TGTGCCAGCTCACCATTGGCAGGTCGCAACACCGGGGAGCTGTTTTTT.

This chain joins TRBV7-2 and TRBJ2-5; TRBD2 matches 12 bases. The CDR3 loop spans 15 amino acids. In germline, CDR1 is SGHTA, CDR2 FQGNSA. The ends lost 5 bases at V and 5 bases at J; junction bases unmatched: 6. CDR3 region: CASSAGLAGRETQYF. As DNA, the CDR3 is TGTGCCAGCAGCGCGGGACTAGCGGGTCGGGAGACCCAGTACTTC.

The rearrangement links TRBV5-5 to TRBJ2-7; TRBD2 is a possible D gene (6 bases). The CDR3 consists of 13 residues. From germline, CDR1 is SGHKS and CDR2 YYEKEE (reference sequence). Trimming shortened V by 3 bases and J by 2 bases, and 9 bases separated the two germline ends. The CDR3 nucleotides are TGTGCCAGCAGCTCGGACTACCCCTACGAGCAGTACTTC. Its translation: CASSSDYPYEQYF.

This chain connects TRBV19 to TRBJ2-7; the match to TRBD1 covers 9 bases. This CDR3 contains 16 residues. V dropped 5 bases and J dropped 5; count of bases not matched to a gene: 13. Germline V CDR1 and CDR2: LNHDA, SQIVND (reference sequence). CDR3 DNA: TGTGCCAGTAGTCGAAACACCGGGACAGGGAGAGACGAGCAGTACTTC. This codes for CASSRNTGTGRDEQYF.